The 10 T cell receptor beta chains listed next were all sequenced from one sample in a study of cytotoxic CD8 clonotypes in ibrutinib-treated CLL. TCRdb's table, derived via immunoSEQ multiplex PCR, lists solely in-frame clones and lacks some. The profile shows tens of thousands of clones, 60% to 75% of them singletons. The source was PBMCs, collected at disease progression, from a patient treated with ibrutinib. The receptors originated from a human donor with chronic lymphocytic leukemia.

The CDR3, as DNA: TGTGCCAGCAGTGTCCAGGGGATGGGCAATCAGCCCCAGCATTTT. Translation: CASSVQGMGNQPQHF. The V call is TRBV5-4, the J call TRBJ1-5, with D possibly being TRBD1 (6 bases). CDR3 length equals 15 residues. The germline gives CDR1 SGHNT, CDR2 YYREEE (reference sequence). V was pared by 5 bases and J by 2 bases, with 14 bases between.

J is TRBJ2-3 and V is TRBV5-1; D is unclear. The CDR3 runs to 14 residues. Germline loops: CDR1 SGHRS, CDR2 YFSETQ. The V end was cut by 0 bases, the J end by 4 bases, with 9 bases between. The CDR3, as DNA: TGCGCCAGCAGCTTGGTAGGGCCCCCAGATACGCAGTATTTT. Amino acids: CASSLVGPPDTQYF. Together with reference TRBV5-1 and TRBJ2-3, the CDR3 gives the full variable domain: KAGVTQTPRYLIKTRGQQVTLSCSPISGHRSVSWYQQTPGQGLQFLFEYFSETQRNKGNFPGRFSGRQFSNSRSEMNVSTLELGDSALYLCASSLVGPPDTQYFGPGTRLTVL.

The chain is built from TRBV6-6 and TRBJ2-7; tentatively, D is TRBD1 (6 bases). V gave up 2 bases and J gave up 2 bases, with 10 bases separating them. Per the germline V gene, CDR1 is MNHNY and CDR2 is SVGAGI (reference sequence). The length of the CDR3 is 14 residues. CDR3 bases: TGTGCCAGCAGTTACGTGGACAGCCCCTACGAGCAGTACTTC. Encoded protein: CASSYVDSPYEQYF.

The V gene is TRBV23-1, the J gene TRBJ2-4, with a tentative D call TRBD2 (6 bases). TRBV23-1 is given ORF status, its function remaining uncertain. This CDR3 spans 18 amino acids. The V end lost 0 bases, the J end lost 3 bases, and 18 bases lay between the germline ends. Here the CDR3 reads CASSQSGGASGGKNIQYF. CDR3 DNA sequence: TGCGCCAGCAGTCAATCGGGTGGGGCGTCCGGGGGCAAAAACATTCAGTACTTC.

This clone was detected only a few times. V gene TRBV10-2 combines with J gene TRBJ1-4, with 8 bases lining up with TRBD1. The germline gives CDR1 WSHSY, CDR2 SAAADI. The CDR3 has 15 amino acids. V lost 6 bases to trimming and J lost 1 base; unmatched junction nucleotides: 4. CDR3 sequence (DNA): TGCGCCAGCAGCGTAACAGGGGGAACTAATGAAAAACTGTTTTTT. Protein product: CASSVTGGTNEKLFF.

This clone is a singleton in its sample. The V call is TRBV30, the J call TRBJ2-5, with a possible D match to TRBD2 (6 bases). The V end was cut by 1 base, the J end by 2 bases, with 8 bases between. From germline, CDR1 is GTSNPN and CDR2 SVGIG (reference sequence). This CDR3 contains 13 residues. This CDR3 is CAWSGTTQETQYF. The CDR3 region has the DNA TGTGCCTGGAGTGGGACTACTCAAGAGACCCAGTACTTC.

CDR3 region: CASSEVWGDEQYF. The CDR3 bases are TGTGCCAGCAGTGAGGTGTGGGGGGACGAGCAGTACTTC. V is TRBV25-1 and J is TRBJ2-7; weak D call: TRBD2 (6 bases). The CDR3 is made up of 13 amino acids. Trimming took off 3 bases at V and 5 bases at J, with 11 bases between the two ends. The germline CDR1 and CDR2 sequences are MGHDK and SYGVNS.

The CDR3 sequence: CAWSVLSGVYTDTQYF. The CDR3 DNA reads as TGTGCCTGGAGTGTACTCAGCGGGGTCTACACAGATACGCAGTATTTT. The V gene is TRBV30, the J gene TRBJ2-3; TRBD2 aligns across 7 bases. CDR1 and CDR2 from the germline V gene are GTSNPN and SVGIG (reference sequence). There are 16 residues in the CDR3. V trimming: 0 bases; J trimming: 2 bases; junction bases outside the gene matches: 8. Looking up the rest from reference TRBV30 and TRBJ2-3 gives the full variable domain: SQTIHQWPATLVQPVGSPLSLECTVEGTSNPNLYWYRQAAGRGLQLLFYSVGIGQISSEVPQNLSASRPQDRQFILSSKKLLLSDSGFYLCAWSVLSGVYTDTQYFGPGTRLTVL.

This clone has only a few counts. The genes are TRBV9 and TRBJ1-1; 7 bases align to TRBD1. The CDR3 has 15 amino acids. The germline V gene encodes CDR1 SGDLS and CDR2 YYNGEE. With V trimmed by 3 bases and J by 0 bases, 5 bases remained unmatched. CDR3 loop: CASSDRGNMNTEAFF. Written as DNA, the CDR3 is TGTGCCAGCAGCGACAGGGGAAACATGAACACTGAAGCTTTCTTT.

The J gene is TRBJ2-7, the V gene TRBV6-6; unclear D gene. Trimming removed 6 bases from V and 2 bases from J, with 11 bases in between. Germline V CDR1 and CDR2: MNHNY, SVGAGI (reference sequence). CDR3 length equals 13 residues. CDR3: CASSQTETYEQYF. In DNA form, the CDR3 reads TGTGCCAGCAGCCAGACGGAGACCTACGAGCAGTACTTC.